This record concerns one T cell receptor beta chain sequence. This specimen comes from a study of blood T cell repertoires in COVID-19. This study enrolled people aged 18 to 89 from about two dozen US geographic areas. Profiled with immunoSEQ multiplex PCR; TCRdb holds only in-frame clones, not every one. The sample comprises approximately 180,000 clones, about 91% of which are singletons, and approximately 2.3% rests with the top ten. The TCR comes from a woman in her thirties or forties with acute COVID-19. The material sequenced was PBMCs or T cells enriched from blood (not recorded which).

The CDR3: CASSLGRTGAYEQYF. DNA of the CDR3: TGTGCCAGCAGCTTAGGCCGGACAGGGGCCTACGAGCAGTACTTC. The chain uses TRBV11-2 and TRBJ2-7; 9 bases map to TRBD1. The V and J ends lost 1 base and 2 bases, in that order; junction bases with no gene match: 3. The CDR3 extends over 15 amino acids. Germline CDR1 SGHAT, CDR2 FQNNGV.